This T cell receptor beta chain was sequenced in a study of persistence of HIV-infected CD4 T cells. General study findings and limits: TCRbeta richness was lower in CMV- and Gag-responding cells than in anti-CD3/anti-CD28-responding cells. Degenerate expanded CDR3beta sequences were enriched among CMV- and Gag-responding cells. The rare CMV-responding cells with HIV-1 proviruses were not separately TCR-sequenced.

The CDR3 is made up of 11 amino acids. Looked up from germline, CDR1 is ENHRY and CDR2 is SYGVKD. V lost 3 bases and J 11 bases, leaving 10 bases between the germline ends. The immunoSEQ assay was version 4, run in survey mode. Some clones are missing from TCRdb's copy, which holds only in-frame ones; the method was immunoSEQ multiplex PCR. The repertoire holds about 45,000 clones, with approximately 90% as singletons. This nonspecific control used anti-CD3/anti-CD28 bead stimulation of CD4+ T cells. Sorting of responding CD4+ T cells relied on upregulated CD40 ligand together with CD69. Plasma HIV-1 RNA stayed below 50 copies/mL for at least 4 years. About this clone itself: Its antigen remains unidentified.

The starting material was CD4+ T cells sorted from PBMCs after approximately 19-hour stimulation, obtained from a patient who received antiretroviral therapy. The clonotype originates from an adult woman with HIV who was CMV-seropositive. V is TRBV10-3 and J is TRBJ1-1; D gene unclear. The CDR3 DNA follows: TGTGCCATCAGTGACGCAGGCAAGGCTTTCTTT. This gives the protein CAISDAGKAFF.